These T cell receptor beta chains were read from a single sample in a study of T cells after posttransplantation cyclophosphamide. The protocol was immunoSEQ multiplex PCR, while the TCRdb copy is restricted to in-frame clones and leaves out a portion. The sample contains some 18,000 clones, none of them singletons. Source: PBMCs, taken after allogeneic stem cell transplant with posttransplant cyclophosphamide. Receptors originate from a female patient aged 30 to 45 who received an allogeneic stem cell transplant from a related donor, was CMV-positive, and had no GVHD. Some T cells may have originated in the graft donor. Each CDR3 is given with its conserved first and last residue. Each record gives: V gene, J gene, clone size, D gene, CDR3 protein, CDR3 DNA. A D gene is named only where the DNA matches it firmly. Clone size is not always given. Where it is, it says once, few, many or a class for expanded clones.

TRBV28	TRBJ2-3	many	TRBD1	CASREPGQGTDTQYF	TGTGCCAGCAGGGAACCGGGACAGGGCACAGATACGCAGTATTTT
TRBV29-1	TRBJ1-2	many	-	CSVEVDRHYGYTF	TGCAGCGTTGAGGTGGACAGACACTATGGCTACACCTTC
TRBV6-5	TRBJ1-5	many	-	CASSNSNQPQHF	TGTGCCAGCAGTAATTCAAATCAGCCCCAGCATTTT
TRBV29-1	TRBJ2-7	many	TRBD2	CSVVGKGREERSYEQYF	TGCAGCGTTGTAGGTAAGGGGCGGGAGGAACGCTCCTACGAGCAGTACTTC
TRBV27	TRBJ1-1	many	-	CASSLSFSGVEAFF	TGTGCCAGCAGTTTAAGCTTCTCGGGGGTTGAAGCTTTCTTT
TRBV9	TRBJ2-2	many	TRBD1	CASSSRDRGNFNTGELFF	TGTGCCAGCAGCTCCCGGGACAGGGGGAACTTTAACACCGGGGAGCTGTTTTTT
TRBV7-8	TRBJ2-7	many	-	CASSSLSGPYEQYF	TGTGCCAGCAGCTCCCTCTCAGGGCCCTACGAGCAGTACTTC
TRBV7-9	TRBJ2-5	many	-	CASSSPPAGAETQYF	TGTGCCAGCAGCTCACCACCGGCAGGGGCAGAGACCCAGTACTTC
TRBV28	TRBJ1-1	many	-	CASRSGGNTEAFF	TGTGCCAGCAGGTCCGGGGGGAACACTGAAGCTTTCTTT
TRBV13	TRBJ2-7	many	TRBD1	CASSLGGGRTDSYEQYF	TGTGCCAGCAGCTTAGGAGGGGGCCGGACGGACTCCTACGAGCAGTACTTC
TRBV18	TRBJ2-1	many	-	CASSPSGGPRRNEQFF	TGTGCCAGCTCACCTTCCGGGGGACCGAGGAGGAATGAGCAGTTCTTC
TRBV6-5	TRBJ2-4	many	-	CASSLPGKNIQYF	TGTGCCAGCAGTCTACCGGGCAAAAACATTCAGTACTTC
TRBV29-1	TRBJ2-6	many	TRBD2	CSVEDLAGAGANVLTF	TGCAGCGTTGAAGATCTAGCGGGCGCCGGGGCCAACGTCCTGACTTTC
TRBV19	TRBJ2-5	many	-	CASGLAETQYF	TGTGCCAGCGGCCTAGCGGAGACCCAGTACTTC
TRBV6-5	TRBJ1-5	many	-	CASSYSGVHQPQHF	TGTGCCAGCAGTTACTCCGGGGTGCATCAGCCCCAGCATTTT
TRBV29-1	TRBJ2-1	many	TRBD2	CSVHEAGGFYNEQFF	TGCAGCGTCCATGAGGCGGGAGGGTTCTACAATGAGCAGTTCTTC
TRBV15	TRBJ1-3	many	-	CATSKAVPGTDGNTIYF	TGTGCCACCAGCAAAGCGGTGCCGGGAACTGATGGAAACACCATATATTTT
TRBV29-1	TRBJ1-3	many	-	CSVAFLEISGNTIYF	TGCAGCGTCGCCTTTTTAGAGATCTCTGGAAACACCATATATTTT
TRBV27	TRBJ1-6	many	TRBD1	CASSQGQSSNSPLHF	TGTGCCAGCAGCCAGGGACAGAGCAGTAATTCACCCCTCCACTTT
TRBV9	TRBJ2-1	many	TRBD2	CASSVAPFRTSGYNEQFF	TGTGCCAGCAGCGTAGCCCCATTTAGGACTAGCGGGTACAATGAGCAGTTCTTC
TRBV18	TRBJ2-5	-	-	CASSLTGVQETQYF	TGTGCCAGCTCACTGACGGGGGTCCAAGAGACCCAGTACTTC
TRBV5-1	TRBJ2-7	many	-	CASSLVGRGYEQYF	TGCGCCAGCAGCTTGGTTGGCAGGGGCTACGAGCAGTACTTC
TRBV15	TRBJ2-2	many	-	CATDRQNNTGELFF	TGTGCCACGGACAGACAAAACAACACCGGGGAGCTGTTTTTT
TRBV15	TRBJ1-5	many	TRBD1	CATSRDGASQGAGGNQPQHF	TGTGCCACCAGCAGAGATGGGGCATCACAGGGGGCAGGAGGCAATCAGCCCCAGCATTTT
TRBV28	TRBJ2-1	many	-	CASSFEQDYNEQFF	TGTGCCAGCAGTTTCGAACAGGACTACAATGAGCAGTTCTTC
TRBV10-1	TRBJ1-1	many	-	CASSLSQAGEAFF	TGCGCCAGCAGTCTGAGCCAGGCGGGTGAAGCTTTCTTT
TRBV2	TRBJ2-1	many	TRBD2	CASLVPPGTSGVVYNEQFF	TGTGCCAGCCTCGTACCTCCCGGGACTAGCGGGGTGGTCTACAATGAGCAGTTCTTC
TRBV19	TRBJ2-1	many	TRBD1	CASIKGGGSYNEQFF	TGTGCCAGCATTAAAGGGGGCGGCTCCTACAATGAGCAGTTCTTC
TRBV7-2	TRBJ2-7	-	-	CASSLVAGTYNEQYF	TGTGCCAGCAGCTTAGTTGCCGGGACATACAACGAGCAGTACTTC
TRBV28	TRBJ1-4	many	TRBD1	CASSLWGQGGEKLFF	TGTGCCAGCAGTTTATGGGGACAGGGGGGTGAAAAACTGTTTTTT
TRBV30	TRBJ2-5	many	TRBD1	CAWSSRGLWDRGRETQYF	TGTGCCTGGAGCTCCCGCGGTTTGTGGGACAGGGGGCGAGAGACCCAGTACTTC
TRBV4-2	TRBJ1-6	few	-	CASSQDRRVIPLHF	TGTGCCAGCAGCCAAGATAGGAGGGTAATCCCCCTCCACTTT
TRBV2	TRBJ1-6	many	-	CASSPERGRIGSPLHF	TGTGCCAGCAGTCCGGAAAGGGGCAGGATCGGATCACCCCTCCACTTT
TRBV7-9	TRBJ1-3	many	TRBD1	CASSLGLTGMFRNTIYF	TGTGCCAGCAGCTTAGGACTGACAGGGATGTTTCGAAACACCATATATTTT
TRBV19	TRBJ2-7	many	-	CATRPSSYEQYF	TGTGCCACCAGGCCCTCTTCCTACGAGCAGTACTTC
TRBV27	TRBJ2-5	many	-	CASSPQETQYF	TGTGCCAGCAGTCCACAAGAGACCCAGTACTTC
TRBV11-3	TRBJ2-3	many	-	CASSVGLAGRGTDTQYF	TGTGCCAGCAGCGTCGGACTGGCGGGCAGGGGTACAGATACGCAGTATTTT
TRBV19	TRBJ1-2	many	TRBD1	CASSIGQGAGYGYTF	TGTGCCAGTAGTATAGGACAGGGGGCCGGCTATGGCTACACCTTC
TRBV7-8	TRBJ2-3	many	TRBD1	CASSFRRTGTSTDTQYF	TGTGCCAGCAGCTTCCGGAGGACAGGGACGAGCACAGATACGCAGTATTTT
TRBV7-3	TRBJ2-2	many	TRBD2	CASSLGLAGGSNTGELFF	TGTGCCAGCAGCTTGGGACTAGCGGGAGGTTCGAACACCGGGGAGCTGTTTTTT
TRBV5-6	TRBJ2-7	many	-	CASSGVTRTYEQYF	TGTGCCAGCAGCGGAGTGACTAGAACCTACGAGCAGTACTTC
TRBV20-1	TRBJ1-1	many	-	CSAPVAFF	TGCAGTGCCCCAGTGGCTTTCTTT
TRBV15	TRBJ1-2	many	-	CATSTMDILYGYTF	TGTGCCACCAGCACTATGGACATATTGTATGGCTACACCTTC
TRBV18	TRBJ1-2	many	-	CASSPTGRAYGYTF	TGTGCCAGCTCACCTACAGGGCGGGCCTATGGCTACACCTTC
TRBV5-1	TRBJ2-7	many	TRBD2	CASSLGVGTSGIYEQYF	TGCGCCAGCAGCTTGGGCGTAGGGACTAGCGGGATTTACGAGCAGTACTTC
TRBV18	TRBJ1-5	many	TRBD1	CASSLTGGKSNQPQHF	TGTGCCAGCTCACTTACAGGGGGCAAGAGCAATCAGCCCCAGCATTTT